This T cell receptor beta chain was profiled in a study of T cell repertoires in cytomegalovirus infection. Study-level information: Based on public TCR beta signatures, there were indications of CMV infection and of a matching HLA type.

The CDR3 contains 16 residues. Germline values: CDR1 SNHLY, CDR2 FYNNEI. Trimming removed 5 bases at V and 2 bases at J, with 16 bases between. TCRdb processed the reads anew with MiXCR; each CDR3 protein has one entry. The sample has 650,000 to 900,000 distinct CDR3 sequences; roughly 28% are singletons. Concerning this clonotype itself: Its specificity is unknown.

Sequencing used cultured CD8+ T cells from PBMCs, obtained from culture after CMV antigen stimulation. The J gene is TRBJ2-1, the V gene TRBV2; D tentatively reads TRBD1 or TRBD2 (5 bases each). The sequence was obtained from a human donor in good health (CMV status not recorded). Some clones in this sample may be carry-over from other donors' samples. The CDR3, as DNA: TGTGCCAGCAGTCGGGGTAGGGGTGTCCCCTACAATGAGCAGTTCTTC. Protein sequence: CASSRGRGVPYNEQFF.